Listed below are T cell receptor beta chains from one sample, sequenced in a study of blood T cell repertoires in COVID-19. Using immunoSEQ multiplex PCR, the repertoire was profiled, and TCRdb retains in-frame clones only, with some absent. This sample has 95,000 to 110,000 clones, with over 70% found just once. Sequencing used peripheral blood. These receptors all come from a human donor in a cohort sampled during active or convalescent COVID-19. The CDR3 runs from the conserved cysteine through the conserved F or W. The D gene is left open where the match is weak. Size tells how often a clone was seen (once, few, many) or the class of an expanded clone, and some rows leave it out.

few TRBJ2-2 TRBV11-2 TRBD1 CASSSQGAGELFF TGTGCCAGCAGTTCCCAGGGGGCCGGGGAGCTGTTTTTT
NA TRBJ1-5 TRBV2 NA CASTMIRTDNQPQHF TGTGCCAGCACTATGATCCGGACAGACAATCAGCCCCAGCATTTT
NA TRBJ1-4 TRBV5-1 TRBD1 CASSLGQGGHNEKLFF TGCGCCAGCAGCTTAGGACAGGGTGGACATAATGAAAAACTGTTTTTT
NA TRBJ2-5 TRBV29-1 TRBD1 CSADRGSQYF TGCAGCGCTGACAGGGGATCCCAGTACTTC
few TRBJ2-2 TRBV7-9 TRBD1 CASSGGTGGSYTGELFF TGTGCCAGCAGCGGAGGGACAGGGGGCTCCTACACCGGGGAGCTGTTTTTT
NA TRBJ2-5 TRBV4-3 TRBD2 CASSRKAGGRQETQYF TGCGCCAGCAGCAGAAAAGCGGGGGGGCGGCAAGAGACCCAGTACTTC
NA TRBJ2-1 TRBV3-1/TRBV3-2 TRBD2 CASSRDGGAYNEQFF TGTGCCAGCAGCCGTGACGGGGGGGCCTACAATGAGCAGTTCTTC
NA TRBJ1-2 TRBV7-8 TRBD1 CASSERRQGTVYGYTF TGTGCCAGCAGCGAGCGAAGACAGGGCACTGTCTATGGCTACACCTTC
NA TRBJ2-7 TRBV6-2/TRBV6-3 TRBD2 CASSYYRGGPSYEQYF TGTGCCAGCAGTTACTACCGGGGAGGGCCCTCCTACGAGCAGTACTTC
NA TRBJ1-2 TRBV11-2 NA CASNTPTGSGYTF TGTGCCAGCAACACTCCCACAGGGAGCGGCTACACCTTC
NA TRBJ1-2 TRBV30 TRBD1 CAGQGVGYGYTF TGTGCCGGTCAGGGGGTGGGCTATGGCTACACCTTC
few TRBJ2-1 TRBV5-6 NA CASRQGYNEQFF TGTGCCAGCAGGCAGGGTTACAATGAGCAGTTCTTC
NA TRBJ1-1 TRBV5-8 TRBD1 CASSFRQGADTEAFF TGTGCCAGCAGCTTCAGACAGGGGGCGGACACTGAAGCTTTCTTT
NA TRBJ2-2 TRBV12-5 NA CASGPPRQAWTGELFF TGTGCTAGTGGCCCCCCCCGACAGGCCTGGACCGGGGAGCTGTTTTTT
NA TRBJ1-4 TRBV18 NA CASSVRGGEKLFF TGTGCCAGCTCGGTGAGAGGGGGTGAAAAACTGTTTTTT
NA TRBJ2-3 TRBV3-1/TRBV3-2 TRBD2 CASSQGPGGEDTQYF TGTGCCAGCAGCCAAGGGCCGGGGGGAGAAGATACGCAGTATTTT
NA TRBJ2-2 TRBV7-2 TRBD1 CASSLGGGIGELFF TGTGCCAGCAGCTTAGGAGGGGGCATAGGGGAGCTGTTTTTT
NA TRBJ1-5 TRBV21-1 NA CASSKLSGKNQPQHF TGTGCCAGCAGCAAGTTATCGGGGAAAAATCAGCCCCAGCATTTT
NA TRBJ1-1 TRBV10-3 NA CASMPAAGESTEAFF TGTGCCTCGATGCCAGCGGCAGGGGAGAGCACTGAAGCTTTCTTT
NA TRBJ2-5 TRBV5-1 NA CASSLDGVKSETQYF TGCGCCAGCAGCTTGGATGGAGTGAAGTCGGAGACCCAGTACTTC
NA TRBJ2-3 TRBV12-3/TRBV12-4 NA CASSIRDTQYF TGTGCCAGCAGCATCAGAGATACGCAGTATTTT
NA TRBJ2-7 TRBV7-3 NA CASSLRDNYEQYF TGTGCCAGCAGCTTACGGGACAACTACGAGCAGTACTTC
NA TRBJ1-5 TRBV3-1/TRBV3-2 TRBD1 CASSRGTDYSNQPQHF TGTGCCAGCAGCCGCGGGACAGATTATAGCAATCAGCCCCAGCATTTT
NA TRBJ2-6 TRBV6-2/TRBV6-3 NA CASSYGWGAGANVLTF TGTGCCAGCAGTTACGGGTGGGGCGCCGGGGCCAACGTCCTGACTTTC
NA TRBJ1-4 TRBV28 NA CASSLRGGGNEKLFF TGTGCCAGCAGTTTAAGGGGTGGAGGGAATGAAAAACTGTTTTTT
NA TRBJ1-6 TRBV6-5 TRBD1 CASGRTGANSPLHF TGTGCCAGCGGCCGGACAGGGGCTAATTCACCCCTCCACTTT
NA TRBJ2-5 TRBV5-5 TRBD1 CASSLETGGIETQYF TGTGCCAGCAGCTTGGAGACAGGGGGGATAGAGACCCAGTACTTC
NA TRBJ1-2 TRBV6-5 NA CAIRGGGGYGYTF TGTGCCATCCGGGGAGGGGGAGGCTATGGCTACACCTTC
NA TRBJ2-5 TRBV6-5 TRBD1 CASRDREETQYF TGTGCCAGCAGGGACAGGGAAGAGACCCAGTACTTC
once TRBJ2-2 TRBV18 TRBD2 CASSPVAGDTGELFF TGTGCCAGCTCGCCAGTAGCGGGGGACACCGGGGAGCTGTTTTTT
once TRBJ1-2 TRBV29-1 NA CSVERGIYGYTF TGCAGCGTTGAAAGGGGAATCTATGGCTACACCTTC
few TRBJ2-6 TRBV28 NA CASRESGANVLTF TGTGCCAGCAGGGAGTCCGGGGCCAACGTCCTGACTTTC
NA TRBJ2-5 TRBV3-1/TRBV3-2 NA CASSQGPRQPGETQYF TGTGCCAGCAGCCAAGGCCCCCGCCAGCCGGGTGAGACCCAGTACTTC
NA TRBJ1-6 TRBV7-3 TRBD1 CASSLGTENSPLHF TGTGCCAGCAGCCTTGGGACAGAGAATTCACCCCTCCACTTT
NA TRBJ1-1 TRBV28 NA CASILVGTRRTEAFF TGTGCCAGCATTCTGGTCGGGACTCGCCGCACTGAAGCTTTCTTT
NA TRBJ2-3 TRBV7-7 NA CASSQGGDSTDTQYF TGTGCCAGCAGCCAGGGGGGCGACAGCACAGATACGCAGTATTTT
once TRBJ1-1 TRBV24-1 NA CATSDLSEINTEAFF TGTGCCACCAGTGATTTGAGTGAGATCAACACTGAAGCTTTCTTT
NA TRBJ1-5 TRBV6-5 NA CASSYQGSNQPQHF TGTGCCAGCAGTTACCAGGGCAGCAATCAGCCCCAGCATTTT
few TRBJ1-5 TRBV19 NA CASSLQAYSNQPQHF TGTGCCAGTAGTCTACAGGCTTATAGCAATCAGCCCCAGCATTTT
NA TRBJ1-2 TRBV6-5 TRBD1 CASSYKSQGAYGYTF TGTGCCAGCAGTTACAAGTCCCAGGGGGCGTATGGCTACACCTTC
NA TRBJ1-2 TRBV30 TRBD1 CAWIQTGEVAGYTF TGTGCCTGGATTCAGACAGGGGAGGTCGCTGGCTACACCTTC
NA TRBJ1-5 TRBV7-6 NA CASSFSFDQPQHF TGTGCCAGCAGCTTTTCGTTCGATCAGCCCCAGCATTTT
once TRBJ1-2 TRBV7-6 NA CASSPRGRDYGYTF TGTGCCAGCAGCCCGCGGGGGCGGGACTATGGCTACACCTTC
few TRBJ1-1 TRBV6-5 TRBD1 CASTATGLDTEAFF TGTGCCAGCACCGCGACAGGGCTGGACACTGAAGCTTTCTTT
few TRBJ1-4 TRBV9 NA CASSVLQGGEKLFF TGTGCCAGCAGCGTACTGCAGGGAGGAGAAAAACTGTTTTTT
NA TRBJ1-2 TRBV19 NA CASSIPGRGLGYTF TGTGCCAGTAGTATACCAGGTAGGGGCCTTGGCTACACCTTC
NA TRBJ1-5 TRBV24-1 TRBD1 CATSDSIGTGVGQPQHF TGTGCCACCAGTGATTCCATCGGGACAGGGGTGGGTCAGCCCCAGCATTTT
few TRBJ1-1 TRBV6-2/TRBV6-3 NA CASSFGRGVSGGNTEAFF TGTGCCAGCAGTTTCGGGAGGGGGGTCTCCGGCGGGAACACTGAAGCTTTCTTT
NA TRBJ2-1 TRBV7-7 NA CASSLVPGNRGEQFF TGTGCCAGCAGCTTAGTCCCAGGGAATAGGGGTGAGCAGTTCTTC
NA TRBJ1-3 TRBV2 TRBD1 CASMTGPSGNTIYF TGTGCCAGCATGACAGGGCCCTCTGGAAACACCATATATTTT
NA TRBJ2-1 TRBV2 NA CASSPQGGWQFF TGTGCCAGCAGCCCGCAGGGAGGTTGGCAGTTCTTC
NA TRBJ1-1 TRBV5-6 NA CASSLLETPRTEAFF TGTGCCAGCAGCTTGTTAGAGACCCCGAGGACTGAAGCTTTCTTT
NA TRBJ1-3 TRBV7-9 TRBD1 CASRGQGLEGNTIYF TGTGCCAGCAGGGGACAGGGGCTCGAAGGAAACACCATATATTTT
NA TRBJ2-3 TRBV7-3 TRBD2 CASSLVAGGTDTQYF TGTGCCAGCAGCTTAGTTGCGGGGGGAACAGATACGCAGTATTTT